One sample yielded the 20 T cell receptor beta chains listed below, sequenced in a study of T cells in Graves' hyperthyroidism and ophthalmopathy. The investigators amplified TCR beta CDR3 regions from RNA transcripts. The TCR CDR3 first-round RT-PCR relied on the HTBI primer set. TCRdb called the multiplex PCR reads again in MiXCR, with one record for every CDR3 protein. The sample lists about 380,000 distinct CDR3 sequences; approximately 17% were seen once. The sequenced sample was blood. These receptors came from a man aged 18 to 30 with Graves' ophthalmopathy.

The chain combines TRBV30 with TRBJ1-4; D is unresolved. Trimming took off 4 bases at V and 0 bases at J, with 9 bases between the two ends. CDR3 length: 14 residues. Germline V gives CDR1 GTSNPN, CDR2 SVGIG (reference sequence). The chain's CDR3 is CAWTRGATNEKLFF. The CDR3 DNA reads as TGTGCCTGGACTCGCGGTGCAACTAATGAAAAACTGTTTTTT.

This clonotype was recorded at least ten times. The genes are TRBV28 and TRBJ1-1; D unresolved. The CDR3 is 11 amino acids. Germline CDR1 MDHEN, CDR2 SYDVKM. V dropped 6 bases and J dropped 7 bases, with 9 bases sitting between them. In DNA form, the CDR3 reads TGTGCCAGCAGCTATGCACGTGAAGCTTTCTTT. This translates into CASSYAREAFF. Filled out from reference TRBV28 and TRBJ1-1, the complete variable domain reads DVKVTQSSRYLVKRTGEKVFLECVQDMDHENMFWYRQDPGLGLRLIYFSYDVKMKEKGDIPEGYSVSREKKERFSLILESASTNQTSMYLCASSYAREAFFGQGTRLTVV.

This clonotype was observed a handful of times. V usage is TRBV7-9 and J usage is TRBJ1-4; no definite D call. Germline V gives CDR1 SEHNR, CDR2 FQNEAQ (reference sequence). There are 12 residues in the CDR3. Trimming left V 5 bases short and J 8 bases short, with 9 bases between. In DNA form, the CDR3 reads TGTGCCAGCAGCATCTACGGAGAAAAACTGTTTTTT. It encodes CASSIYGEKLFF. Based on the CDR3 plus reference TRBV7-9 and TRBJ1-4, the full variable domain is DTGVSQNPRHKITKRGQNVTFRCDPISEHNRLYWYRQTLGQGPEFLTYFQNEAQLEKSRLLSDRFSAERPKGSFSTLEIQRTEQGDSAMYLCASSIYGEKLFFGSGTQLSVL.

The sample holds many counts of this clonotype. V and J are TRBV28 and TRBJ2-5, with 7 positions matching TRBD2. CDR1 and CDR2 (germline): MDHEN, SYDVKM. J was trimmed by 5 bases and V by 4 bases; bases with no gene match: 4. This CDR3 is 13 amino acids long. CDR3 in DNA: TGTGCCAGCAGTTCCGGGGGGAAGGAGACCCAGTACTTC. Its translation: CASSSGGKETQYF.

The table lists this clonotype with a few counts. For the CDR3, the DNA is TGTGCCACCAGTGATTTGGTCGGAGGGGATGAGCAGTTCTTC. This encodes CATSDLVGGDEQFF. The chain links TRBV24-1 to TRBJ2-1; D possibly corresponds to TRBD2 (6 bases). Germline CDR1 KGHDR, CDR2 SFDVKD. The CDR3 loop spans 14 amino acids. Trimming shortened V by 0 bases and J by 8 bases, and 10 bases separated the two germline ends.

This clonotype was found a few times. The chain carries TRBV6-1 and TRBJ2-5, with a weak D call TRBD1 (5 bases). Between the trimmed V and J ends, which lost 6 bases and 7 bases, there was a span of 15 bases. The CDR3 extends over 13 amino acids. The germline V gene encodes CDR1 MNHNS and CDR2 SASEGT. DNA of the CDR3: TGTGCCAGCAGCCCCCCTGGGGCTTGGACCCAGTACTTC. As protein: CASSPPGAWTQYF.

This clonotype has more than one count but fewer than ten. This chain joins TRBV19 and TRBJ2-3; no definite D call. The V gene's germline CDR1 is LNHDA and CDR2 SQIVND (reference sequence). This CDR3 comprises 14 residues. V lost 3 bases to trimming and J lost 4 bases, with 11 bases between them. CDR3 in DNA: TGTGCCAGTAGTATTCCCCATTTATCAGATACGCAGTATTTT. It encodes CASSIPHLSDTQYF. Drawing the rest from reference TRBV19 and TRBJ2-3, the complete variable domain is DGGITQSPKYLFRKEGQNVTLSCEQNLNHDAMYWYRQDPGQGLRLIYYSQIVNDFQKGDIAEGYSVSREKKESFPLTVTSAQKNPTAFYLCASSIPHLSDTQYFGPGTRLTVL.

This clonotype was seen a few times. The V call is TRBV19, the J call TRBJ1-3, with D possibly being TRBD1 (6 bases). V lost 8 bases and J 1 base, leaving 15 bases between the germline ends. The CDR3 has 15 amino acids. Germline loops: CDR1 LNHDA, CDR2 SQIVND (reference sequence). In nucleotides, the CDR3 is TGTGCCAGTCGGGACGCACAGGGATCTGGAAACACCATATATTTT. Translated: CASRDAQGSGNTIYF.

CDR3 sequence: CASSGGAGGGYEQYF. The CDR3 coding sequence is TGTGCCAGCAGCGGAGGGGCAGGGGGCGGCTACGAGCAGTACTTC. This chain connects TRBV9 to TRBJ2-7; 8 bases align to TRBD1. This CDR3 comprises 15 residues. The V and J ends lost 3 bases and 3 bases, in that order; junction bases with no gene match: 8. CDR1 SGDLS and CDR2 YYNGEE come from the germline V gene.

This clonotype was counted many times. V gene TRBV2 combines with J gene TRBJ2-5, with a tentative D call TRBD2 (5 bases). The CDR3 runs to 16 residues. V gave up 0 bases and J gave up 7 bases, with 18 bases separating them. Germline lookup yields CDR1 SNHLY and CDR2 FYNNEI. The CDR3 protein is CASSEAPPPAGGTQYF. Written as DNA, the CDR3 is TGTGCCAGCAGTGAAGCGCCCCCCCCGGCGGGTGGGACCCAGTACTTC.

V and J are TRBV10-3 and TRBJ1-6; TRBD1 might be the D (5 bases). The CDR3 runs 12 residues. Trimming shortened V by 5 bases and J by 18 bases, and 17 bases separated the two germline ends. The V gene's germline CDR1 is ENHRY and CDR2 SYGVKD. CDR3 in amino acids: CAISRDPDWPHF. DNA for the CDR3: TGTGCCATCAGTAGGGACCCCGACTGGCCCCACTTT.

This clonotype showed up just a few times. This chain links TRBV19 with TRBJ1-4, with a weak D call TRBD1 (5 bases). This CDR3 has 16 residues. Germline CDR1 is LNHDA and CDR2 is SQIVND (reference sequence). Trimming stripped 1 base from V and 0 bases from J, with 9 bases between. CDR3 sequence (DNA): TGTGCCAGTAGTATAGCTGGGGGAGCAACTAATGAAAAACTGTTTTTT. It specifies CASSIAGGATNEKLFF.

This clonotype occurred a few times. The chain joins TRBV5-1 to TRBJ2-5; no clear D gene. This CDR3 comprises 15 residues. Germline CDR1 and CDR2: SGHRS and YFSETQ. The V end was cut by 0 bases, the J end by 3 bases, with 12 bases between. This CDR3 is CASSLGGRAEETQYF. In DNA, the CDR3 is TGCGCCAGCAGCTTGGGGGGAAGGGCCGAAGAGACCCAGTACTTC.

There are many counts of this clonotype. V usage is TRBV24-1 and J usage is TRBJ2-5; D may match TRBD1 or TRBD2 (6 bases each). V shed 7 bases and J shed 5 bases, with 22 bases lying between them. Germline CDR1 KGHDR, CDR2 SFDVKD. CDR3 size: 16 residues. The CDR3 region is CATSPHPGSGAETQYF. DNA of the CDR3: TGTGCCACCAGCCCTCATCCGGGGTCGGGGGCGGAGACCCAGTACTTC.

This chain uses TRBV18 with TRBJ2-7; perhaps TRBD2 as D (5 bases). This CDR3 is 15 amino acids long. The ends were cut back, 5 bases at V and 7 bases at J, with 21 bases in the middle. Germline V gives CDR1 KGHSH, CDR2 LQKENI. CDR3 amino acids: CASSTPRSLPGEQYF. CDR3 bases: TGTGCCAGCTCAACGCCTAGGTCCCTTCCGGGGGAGCAGTACTTC.

V is TRBV5-1 and J is TRBJ2-1; 12 bases align to TRBD2. Germline CDR1 SGHRS, CDR2 YFSETQ. This CDR3 has 18 amino acids. After removal of 3 bases from V and 2 bases from J, the junction contained 9 bases not matched to a gene. In DNA, the CDR3 is TGCGCCAGCAGCTCCCTCCCCGGACTAGCGGGAACCTACAATGAGCAGTTCTTC. Its protein product is CASSSLPGLAGTYNEQFF.

V gene TRBV19 combines with J gene TRBJ1-4; 7 positions agree with TRBD1. The CDR3 has 14 amino acids. V was pared by 4 bases and J by 5 bases, with 4 bases of the junction left unmatched. The germline gives CDR1 LNHDA, CDR2 SQIVND (reference sequence). DNA for the CDR3: TGTGCCAGTAGTACATCACAGGGGAATGAAAAACTGTTTTTT. Its protein product is CASSTSQGNEKLFF.

The sample holds many counts of this clonotype. V is TRBV2 and J is TRBJ1-1; TRBD1 aligns across 7 bases. This CDR3 region has 15 residues. From germline, CDR1 is SNHLY and CDR2 FYNNEI. The V gene end was trimmed by 7 bases and the J gene end by 5 bases; junction bases not matched to a gene: 13. The CDR3 protein is CASTFDPPRGTEAFF. For the CDR3, the DNA is TGTGCCAGCACCTTCGATCCTCCCAGGGGGACTGAAGCTTTCTTT.

Many counts were recorded for this clonotype. The V and J genes are TRBV7-3 and TRBJ2-1, with TRBD1 matching over 7 bases. There are 14 residues in the CDR3. The J segment lost 4 bases and the V segment lost 3 bases, leaving 3 bases of the junction unmatched. Germline lookup yields CDR1 SGHTA and CDR2 FQGTGA. The CDR3: CASSLEQGYNEQFF. The CDR3 coding sequence is TGTGCCAGCAGCTTGGAACAGGGGTACAATGAGCAGTTCTTC.

A note on this clonotype: A much larger clonotype is one base distant, so this may be a read error. The chain is built from TRBV18 and TRBJ2-4, with D perhaps matching TRBD2 (5 bases). The CDR3 runs 14 residues. Germline V gene lookup returns CDR1 KGHSH and CDR2 LQKENI. V was pared by 3 bases and J by 9 bases, with 15 bases between. CDR3 amino acids: CASSPVAAAGIQYF. The CDR3 DNA reads TGTGCCAGCTCACCCGTGGCCGCGGCGGGCATTCAGTACTTC.